The 16 T cell receptor beta chains presented below share a single source sample, sequenced in a study of Ad26.COV2.S vaccination and SARS-CoV-2 variants. Using immunoSEQ multiplex PCR, the repertoire was profiled, and TCRdb retains in-frame clones only, with some absent. Among approximately 350,000 clones listed, around 86% were seen once. As to treatment: 15 to 20 received Ad26.COV2.S at low or high dose, single or two shots; five or six received placebo; per-sample allocation not given. Each sample was drawn 63 days after the first injection (of vaccine or placebo). Material: peripheral blood, obtained in a trial of Ad26.COV2.S vaccine versus placebo. The receptor set was obtained from a person aged 18-60 years who received the Ad26.COV2.S COVID-19 vaccine or a placebo.

The chain has TRBV7-9 and TRBJ2-3; D call uncertain. V was pared by 9 bases and J by 0 bases, with 7 bases between. The CDR3 spans 12 residues. Germline CDR1 is SEHNR and CDR2 is FQNEAQ (reference sequence). The CDR3: CASTGSTDTQYF. CDR3 bases: TGTGCCAGTACCGGGAGCACAGATACGCAGTATTTT.

The V gene is TRBV3-1 (or the pseudogene TRBV3-2), the J gene TRBJ2-3; no definite D call. The V end was cut by 3 bases, the J end by 9 bases, with 10 bases between. CDR1 LGHDT and CDR2 YNNKEL come from the germline V gene (reference sequence). The CDR3 contains 12 residues. The CDR3 DNA is TGTGCCAGCAGCCACCCCCTCGGGACGCAGTATTTT. This gives the protein CASSHPLGTQYF.

This clone occurred once. This rearrangement joins TRBV5-5 to TRBJ2-7, with 7 nucleotides matching TRBD1. Germline CDR1 reads SGHKS; CDR2 reads YYEKEE (reference sequence). The junction had 12 bases not matched to a gene; V was cut back by 2 bases and J by 4 bases. This CDR3 region has 16 residues. CDR3: CASSLFRTGQDYEQYF. The CDR3 DNA reads as TGTGCCAGCAGCTTATTTAGGACAGGCCAAGATTACGAGCAGTACTTC.

DNA of the CDR3: TGTGCCACCAGCAGGGCTAGGGGCGGGGAGACCCAGTACTTC. Amino acid sequence: CATSRARGGETQYF. The rearrangement uses TRBV15 and TRBJ2-5; D is perhaps TRBD1 or TRBD2 (5 bases each). CDR1 and CDR2 (germline): LNHNV, YYDKDF (reference sequence). CDR3 length: 14 residues. Trimming shortened V by 3 bases and J by 5 bases, and 13 bases separated the two germline ends.

The chain links TRBV12-3 or TRBV12-4 to TRBJ2-2; D not resolved. The CDR3 covers 12 residues. The V end was cut by 6 bases, the J end by 6 bases, with 8 bases between. CDR3 DNA sequence: TGTGCCAGCAGGGGCGGTTCCGGGGAGCTGTTTTTT. Encoded protein: CASRGGSGELFF.

The chain joins TRBV4-3 to TRBJ1-2, with 7 bases aligning to TRBD1. The germline V gene has CDR1 LGHNA and CDR2 YSLEER. With 1 base clipped from V and 2 bases from J, the junction kept 10 bases outside the gene matches. The CDR3 runs to 17 residues. DNA of the CDR3: TGCGCCAGCAGCCAAGGGATAGGGGGCTTCGGGAACTATGGCTACACCTTC. Protein: CASSQGIGGFGNYGYTF.

The chain employs TRBV5-1 and TRBJ2-1, with a possible D match to TRBD2 (5 bases). The germline gives CDR1 SGHRS, CDR2 YFSETQ. The CDR3 contains 15 residues. Trimming removed 4 bases from V and 5 bases from J, with 16 bases in between. The CDR3 nucleotides read TGCGCCAGCAGCCCGGGTCTCACTAGGGACAATGAGCAGTTCTTC. It is translated as CASSPGLTRDNEQFF.

This clone occurred once. An end of the junction does not agree with germline; a read error may underlie this. The chain combines TRBV3-1 (or the pseudogene TRBV3-2) with TRBJ2-1, with a tentative D call TRBD1 (5 bases). Germline CDR1 is LGHDT and CDR2 is YNNKEL (reference sequence). The CDR3 totals 12 residues. This chain's CDR3 is CASSRNSGPLVF. In nucleotides, the CDR3 is TGTGCCAGCAGTCGAAACTCAGGGCCTCTAGTCTTC.

The J gene is TRBJ2-1, the V gene TRBV11-3, with D hard to call. In germline, CDR1 is SGHNT, CDR2 YENEEA. CDR3 size: 12 residues. Trimming removed 3 bases at V and 8 bases at J, with 8 bases between. CDR3 nucleotide sequence: TGTGCCAGCAGCTTGGGCAAGGATGAGCAGTTCTTC. Translated: CASSLGKDEQFF.

A few counts support this clone. The chain has TRBV4-3 and TRBJ1-3, with unresolved D. CDR1 is LGHNA, CDR2 YSLEER, per germline. V gave up 0 bases and J gave up 0 bases, with 3 bases separating them. CDR3 length equals 14 residues. The DNA for the CDR3 is TGCGCCAGCAGCCAAGAGGACTCTGGAAACACCATATATTTT. Residues: CASSQEDSGNTIYF.

This chain joins TRBV24-1 and TRBJ2-1; TRBD1 matches 9 bases. Germline loops: CDR1 KGHDR, CDR2 SFDVKD. Trimming took 0 bases from V and 0 from J; bases not matched to a gene: 2. The CDR3 contains 17 residues. CDR3 amino acids: CATSDLGQGISYNEQFF. The CDR3 DNA reads TGTGCCACCAGTGATTTGGGACAGGGGATCTCCTACAATGAGCAGTTCTTC.

V gene TRBV19 combines with J gene TRBJ2-5; 13 bases fit TRBD2. Germline CDR1 is LNHDA and CDR2 is SQIVND (reference sequence). V dropped 4 bases and J dropped 2; count of bases not matched to a gene: 10. The CDR3 is made up of 18 amino acids. The CDR3 DNA reads as TGTGCCAGTAGTAGTACTAGCGGGGGGGCCGGATCACAAGAGACCCAGTACTTC. Its translation: CASSSTSGGAGSQETQYF.

The rearrangement joins TRBV12-5 to TRBJ2-1; D might be TRBD2 (6 bases). Deletions cut 7 bases from V and 0 bases from J, with 16 bases between. Germline assignment: CDR1 LGHNT and CDR2 FRNRAP. The CDR3 sequence is 16 residues long. The CDR3 loop is CASDRRGPSSYNEQFF. The CDR3 DNA reads as TGTGCTAGTGACCGGAGGGGTCCGAGCTCCTACAATGAGCAGTTCTTC.

The chain has TRBV25-1 and TRBJ1-1, with D unresolved. V was clipped by 7 bases and J by 4 bases, with 10 bases between them. The CDR3 has 12 residues. Germline V gene lookup returns CDR1 MGHDK and CDR2 SYGVNS. CDR3 in amino acids: CASKPSSTEAFF. The CDR3 DNA is TGTGCCAGCAAGCCGAGCAGCACTGAAGCTTTCTTT.

The chain uses TRBV19 and TRBJ1-4, with 7 bases lining up with TRBD1. This CDR3 has 15 amino acids. V was pared by 5 bases and J by 3 bases, with 6 bases of the junction left unmatched. The germline V gene has CDR1 LNHDA and CDR2 SQIVND (reference sequence). The chain's CDR3 is CASSRQGWANEKLFF. CDR3 coding DNA: TGTGCCAGTAGTCGACAGGGTTGGGCTAATGAAAAACTGTTTTTT.

J is TRBJ1-6 and V is TRBV25-1; D possibly corresponds to TRBD1 (5 bases). Trimming shortened V by 1 base and J by 6 bases, and 10 bases separated the two germline ends. The CDR3 runs 15 residues. CDR1 and CDR2 from the germline V gene are MGHDK and SYGVNS. In DNA form, the CDR3 reads TGTGCCAGCAGTGAATTGGAGGGACGTAATTCACCCCTCCACTTT. Translation: CASSELEGRNSPLHF.